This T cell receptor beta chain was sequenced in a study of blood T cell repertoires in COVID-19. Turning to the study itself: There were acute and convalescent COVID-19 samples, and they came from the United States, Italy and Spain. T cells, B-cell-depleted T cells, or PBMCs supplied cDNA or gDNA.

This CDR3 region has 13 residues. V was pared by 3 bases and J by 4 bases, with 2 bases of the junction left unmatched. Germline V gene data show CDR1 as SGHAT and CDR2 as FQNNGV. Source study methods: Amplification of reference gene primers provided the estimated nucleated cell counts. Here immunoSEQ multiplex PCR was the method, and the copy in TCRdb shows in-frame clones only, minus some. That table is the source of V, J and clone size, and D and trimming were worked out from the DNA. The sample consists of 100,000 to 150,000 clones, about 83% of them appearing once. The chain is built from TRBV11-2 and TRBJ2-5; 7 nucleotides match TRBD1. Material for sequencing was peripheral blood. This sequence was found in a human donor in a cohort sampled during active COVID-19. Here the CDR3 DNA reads TGTGCCAGCAGCTTGGACAGGATAGAGACCCAGTACTTC. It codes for CASSLDRIETQYF.